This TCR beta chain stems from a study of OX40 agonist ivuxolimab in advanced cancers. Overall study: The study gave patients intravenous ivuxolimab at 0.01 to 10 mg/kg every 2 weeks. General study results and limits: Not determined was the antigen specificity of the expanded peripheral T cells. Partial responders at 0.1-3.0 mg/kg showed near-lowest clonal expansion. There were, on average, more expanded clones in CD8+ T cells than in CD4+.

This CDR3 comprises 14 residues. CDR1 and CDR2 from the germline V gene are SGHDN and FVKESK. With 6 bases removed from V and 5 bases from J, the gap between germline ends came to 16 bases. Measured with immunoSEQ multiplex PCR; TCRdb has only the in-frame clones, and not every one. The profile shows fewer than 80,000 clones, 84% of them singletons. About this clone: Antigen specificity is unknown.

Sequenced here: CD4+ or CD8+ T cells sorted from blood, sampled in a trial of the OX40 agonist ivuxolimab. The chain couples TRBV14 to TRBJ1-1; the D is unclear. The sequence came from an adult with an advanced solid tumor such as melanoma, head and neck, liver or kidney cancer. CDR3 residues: CASRKHGAGTEAFF. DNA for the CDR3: TGTGCCAGCAGGAAACATGGTGCCGGTACTGAAGCTTTCTTT.